These T cell receptor beta chains were read from a single sample in a study of T cells after yellow fever vaccination. MiXCR, applied by TCRdb to the 5' RACE reads, yields one record per CDR3 protein. The sample has 300,000 or so distinct CDR3 sequences; around 4.1% are singletons. Sequencing was performed on PBMCs, taken 5 days after the yellow fever booster vaccination. These receptors were collected from a man aged 18 to 35 who received the YFV17D yellow fever vaccine. Each CDR3 is given with its conserved first and last residue. A D gene is named only where the DNA matches it firmly. The size entry is marked missing in some rows and otherwise reads once, few, many or a size class.

D	size	V	J	CDR3	DNA
-	many	TRBV6-1	TRBJ2-5	CASSEAPPQETQYF	TGTGCCAGCAGTGAAGCCCCCCCACAAGAGACCCAGTACTTC
-	-	TRBV2	TRBJ1-1	CASTEGLNTEAFF	TGTGCCAGCACCGAGGGGTTGAACACTGAAGCTTTCTTT
-	-	TRBV20-1	TRBJ2-5	CSATPTETQYF	TGCAGTGCTACCCCAACCGAGACCCAGTACTTC
-	few	TRBV5-1	TRBJ1-1	CASSLAQGGRMNTEAFF	TGCGCCAGCAGCTTGGCCCAGGGAGGCCGAATGAACACTGAAGCTTTCTTT
TRBD2	many	TRBV5-5	TRBJ2-3	CASSLFGGLAGAQDTQYF	TGTGCCAGCAGCTTGTTTGGCGGACTAGCGGGGGCCCAGGATACGCAGTATTTT
TRBD1	-	TRBV5-1	TRBJ2-1	CASSLAQGAQSINEQFF	TGCGCCAGCAGCTTAGCACAGGGGGCGCAAAGTATTAATGAGCAGTTCTTC
-	many	TRBV6-2/TRBV6-3	TRBJ2-1	CASTLGTPYNEQFF	TGTGCCAGCACCCTCGGGACACCTTACAATGAGCAGTTCTTC
-	-	TRBV12-3/TRBV12-4	TRBJ1-1	CASTLSMNTEAFF	TGTGCCAGCACCCTCAGTATGAACACTGAAGCTTTCTTT
-	-	TRBV6-5	TRBJ2-2	CASSYSSDPAGKAGELFF	TGTGCCAGCAGTTACTCTAGTGACCCCGCGGGGAAGGCCGGGGAGCTGTTTTTT
TRBD2	-	TRBV5-1	TRBJ2-1	CASSLALAGSSSYNEQFF	TGCGCCAGCAGCTTGGCCCTAGCGGGTTCGAGCTCCTACAATGAGCAGTTCTTC
-	-	TRBV3-1	TRBJ1-2	CASSRGPDYGYTF	TGTGCCAGCAGCCGAGGGCCGGACTATGGCTACACCTTC
-	few	TRBV5-1	TRBJ2-2	CASSSTVANTGELFF	TGCGCCAGCAGCTCGACAGTAGCGAACACCGGGGAGCTGTTTTTT
TRBD1	many	TRBV9	TRBJ2-5	CASSDGQGRIETQYF	TGTGCCAGCAGCGACGGACAGGGAAGAATAGAGACCCAGTACTTC
-	many	TRBV19	TRBJ1-6	CASRGQFGSYNSPLHF	TGTGCCAGTAGAGGACAGTTCGGCTCCTATAATTCACCCCTCCACTTT
TRBD1	many	TRBV4-3	TRBJ1-4	CASSQFYRGGEKLFF	TGCGCCAGCAGCCAATTCTACAGGGGAGGTGAAAAACTGTTTTTT
-	-	TRBV10-3	TRBJ2-2	CAISVPGYLNTGELFF	TGTGCCATCAGTGTTCCAGGATATCTGAACACCGGGGAGCTGTTTTTT
-	few	TRBV19	TRBJ2-7	CASKESIQGYEQYF	TGTGCCAGTAAAGAGAGTATACAGGGCTACGAGCAGTACTTC
-	many	TRBV2	TRBJ1-3	CASGVNSGNTIYF	TGTGCTAGCGGGGTGAACTCTGGAAACACCATATATTTT
TRBD2	few	TRBV5-1	TRBJ2-7	CASSRSGSYEQYF	TGCGCCAGCAGCCGTAGCGGGTCCTACGAGCAGTACTTC
TRBD2	many	TRBV20-1	TRBJ2-5	CSARTPSGQETQYF	TGCAGTGCTAGAACCCCTAGCGGCCAAGAGACCCAGTACTTC
-	many	TRBV5-1	TRBJ2-7	CASSPRFSYEQYF	TGCGCCAGCAGCCCTCGATTTTCGTACGAGCAGTACTTC
TRBD1	many	TRBV28	TRBJ1-1	CASTPPGGGTEAFF	TGTGCCAGCACCCCCCCAGGGGGCGGCACTGAAGCTTTCTTT